The T cell receptor beta chain described here comes from a study of blood T cell repertoires in COVID-19. Overall study: Samples came from the United States, Italy and Spain, spanning acute and convalescent COVID-19. PBMCs, B-cell-depleted T cells, or T cells provided the cDNA or gDNA that made up the material.

In the original workflow: Amplifying reference gene primers gave estimates of nucleated cell counts. Data came from immunoSEQ multiplex PCR; TCRdb stores just in-frame clones and leaves some out. V and J calls and clone size are copied from that table; D and trimming were computed from the DNA. Among some 97,000 clones listed, 90% were seen once. The germline gives CDR1 LNHDA, CDR2 SQIVND (reference sequence). V trimming: 6 bases; J trimming: 4 bases; junction bases outside the gene matches: 8. This CDR3 has 14 amino acids. The sample comprised peripheral blood. This clonotype originated in a man aged 45-65 years with acute or convalescent COVID-19. The chain links TRBV19 to TRBJ2-7; 8 bases match TRBD2. The CDR3 DNA follows: TGTGCCAGTAGCCCTCTAGCGGGCCTATACGAGCAGTACTTC. It codes for CASSPLAGLYEQYF.